This TCR beta chain was obtained from a study of blood T cell repertoires in COVID-19. The method was immunoSEQ multiplex PCR; TCRdb's version includes in-frame clones alone and lacks a portion of them. The top ten clones hold over 9% of a sample with 150,000 or so clones, about 86% of them seen once. Recruitment covered about 26 US areas and drew participants whose ages spanned about 18 to 90 years. Germline V gene lookup returns CDR1 MNHEY and CDR2 SMNVEV (reference sequence). V lost 4 bases and J 0 bases, leaving 10 bases between the germline ends. The CDR3 sequence is 16 residues long. The clonotype was recovered from a man over 45 who had recovered from COVID-19. The source material was PBMCs or T cells enriched from blood (not recorded which). This sequence joins TRBV27 and TRBJ1-6; perhaps TRBD1 as D (5 bases). CDR3 amino acids: CASSYGGSSYNSPLHF. CDR3 sequence (DNA): TGTGCCAGCAGTTATGGGGGGAGCTCCTATAATTCACCCCTCCACTTT.